The clone carrying this T cell receptor (beta chain) has at least ten counts. Its target is not known. Time point meaning: newly diagnosed GD, antithyroid drugs for less than 3 months. The authors made the TCR library using RNA they extracted from PBMCs. Germline CDR1 reads SGHAT; CDR2 reads FQNNGV. The CDR3 length is 16 residues. V lost 5 bases and J lost 4, with 21 bases in between. This sample stems from a study of regulatory T cells in long-lasting Graves disease. Study as a whole: Graves' patients diagnosed newly had used antithyroid drugs under 3 months. Study-wide findings and caveats: TRBV28, TRBJ1-2 and TRBJ2-5 were favored in persistent disease. Persistent patients shared some 2,500 public clonotypes among themselves. Newly diagnosed patients shared fewer, at about a thousand. The TCR repertoire of persistent Graves' patients was less diverse than that of newly diagnosed ones.

Combining iRepertoire HTBI primers with Arm-PCR of CDR3 regions, the authors built TCR beta libraries. TCRdb independently ran MiXCR on the multiplex PCR reads; one entry per CDR3 protein. Among 250,000 or so distinct CDR3 sequences listed, 20% were seen once. The sequence was collected from a female donor with Graves disease. The sequenced sample was peripheral blood mononuclear cells (PBMCs), obtained at new diagnosis, from a patient treated with antithyroid drugs. J is TRBJ2-7 and V is TRBV11-2; D ambiguous. In nucleotides, the CDR3 is TGTGCCAGCAGCCCCTCATTAGTGGTTGCCGCTTACGAGCAGTACTTC. Its protein product is CASSPSLVVAAYEQYF.